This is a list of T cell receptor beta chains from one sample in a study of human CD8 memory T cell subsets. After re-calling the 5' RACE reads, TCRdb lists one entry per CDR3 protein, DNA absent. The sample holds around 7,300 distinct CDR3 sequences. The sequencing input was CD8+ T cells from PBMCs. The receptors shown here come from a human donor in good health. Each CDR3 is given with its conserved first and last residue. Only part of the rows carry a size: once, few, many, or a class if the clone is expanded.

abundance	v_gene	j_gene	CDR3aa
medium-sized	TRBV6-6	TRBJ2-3	CASSPILTDTQYF
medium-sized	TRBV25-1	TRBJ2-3	CASSGGLDTDTQYF
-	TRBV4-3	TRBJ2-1	CASSPDSEGNEQFF
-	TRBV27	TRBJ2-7	CASSLSGRMGEQYF
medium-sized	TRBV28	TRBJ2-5	CASSPGREGETQYF
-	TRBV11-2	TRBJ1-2	CASSLGDGFNGYTF
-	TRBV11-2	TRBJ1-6	CASSLMGSPLHF
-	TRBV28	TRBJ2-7	CASGTHLYEQYF
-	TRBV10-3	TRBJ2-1	CAISESKRGHNEQFF
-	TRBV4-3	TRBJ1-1	CASSHTGEGIEAFF
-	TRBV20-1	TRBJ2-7	CSARDRKGSDYEQYF
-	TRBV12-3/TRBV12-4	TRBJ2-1	CASSLMGPSDEQFF
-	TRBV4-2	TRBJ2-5	CASSQEYASGGETQYF
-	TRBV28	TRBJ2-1	CASSPGPLGQGDEQFF
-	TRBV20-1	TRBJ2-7	CSAREPFTSYEQYF
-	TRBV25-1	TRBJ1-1	CASHTGQGNTEAFF
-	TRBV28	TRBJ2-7	CASSLQGAYEQYF
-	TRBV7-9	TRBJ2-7	CASSGPGQKFYEQYF
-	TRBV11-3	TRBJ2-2	CASSLLGPAGGNSNTGELFF
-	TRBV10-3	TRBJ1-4	CAISEPGSEKLFF
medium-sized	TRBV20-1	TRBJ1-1	CSAREGRNTEAFF
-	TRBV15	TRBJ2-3	CATSRDRAGGTDTQYF
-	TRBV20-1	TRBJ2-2	CSARDPGFAGETGELFF
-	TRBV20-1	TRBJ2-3	CSAREVRPLGDTQYF
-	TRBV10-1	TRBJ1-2	CASSEGGHTMKVTF
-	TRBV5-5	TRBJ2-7	CASSLGQGKDEQYF
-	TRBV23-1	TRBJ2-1	CASSQSKRLRDEQFF
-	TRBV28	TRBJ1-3	CATLPGRFSGNTIYF
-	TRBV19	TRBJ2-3	CASTSILRQAAQSTDTQYF
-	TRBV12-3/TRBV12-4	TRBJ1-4	CASSLGRTRNELFF
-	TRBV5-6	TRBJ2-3	CASSYRGRTDTQYF
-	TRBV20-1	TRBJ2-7	CSGLAGTHEQYF
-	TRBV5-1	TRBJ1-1	CASSPQGGEATEAFF
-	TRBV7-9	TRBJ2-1	CASSFPPLSSGKSNEQFF
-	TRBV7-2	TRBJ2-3	CASSSSGGSTDTQYF
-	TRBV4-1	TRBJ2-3	CASSHQGGHTQYF
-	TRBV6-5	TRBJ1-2	CASSYYESYGYTF
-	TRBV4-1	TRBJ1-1	CASSQHPGRLLNTEAFF
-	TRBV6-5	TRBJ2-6	CASSPAGANVLTF
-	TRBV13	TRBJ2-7	CASSLGKSYEQYF
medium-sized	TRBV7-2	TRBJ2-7	CASNGGGYYEQYF
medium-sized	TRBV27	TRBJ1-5	CASSLGQSNQPQHF
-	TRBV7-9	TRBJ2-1	CASSLAIGINEQFF
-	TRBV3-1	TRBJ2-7	CASSHGQGDEQYF
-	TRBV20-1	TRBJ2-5	CSARELPGEGETQYF
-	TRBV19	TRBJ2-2	CASSISDSTGELFF
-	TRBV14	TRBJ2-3	CASRSGGDDTDTQYF
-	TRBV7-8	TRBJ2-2	CASSSRTARNTGELFF
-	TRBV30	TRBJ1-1	CAWSGTGALPAFF
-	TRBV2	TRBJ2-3	CAKTGTSSTDTQYF